Listed below are T cell receptor beta chains from one sample, sequenced in a study of T cell responses to AZD1222 COVID-19 vaccine. Data came from immunoSEQ multiplex PCR; TCRdb stores just in-frame clones and leaves some out. The sample consists of about 120,000 clones, about 92% of them appearing once. This sample comprised peripheral blood, obtained on day 0 of AZD1222 vaccination. The source of these receptors is an adult in good health. The CDR3 runs from the conserved cysteine through the conserved F or W. D genes are given only for firm matches. Clone size, where shown, is once, few, many, or a class for clones that have expanded.

clone_size | d_call | cdr3_length | v_call | cdr3_aa
- | - | 14 | TRBV19 | CASSIYGGQIEAFF
- | - | 14 | TRBV7-2 | CASSSSGWGNIQYF
once | TRBD2 | 14 | TRBV29-1 | CSVDVAGDGNEQFF
once | TRBD1 | 15 | TRBV19 | CASRTGRGLNQPQHF
once | TRBD1 | 16 | TRBV19 | CASQTRRDRDTNTIYF
- | - | 15 | TRBV28 | CASSLSTGGSNTIYF
- | - | 13 | TRBV18 | CASSPEHFYEQYF
- | TRBD2 | 16 | TRBV11-3 | CASSLSGRLGYNEQFF
- | - | 13 | TRBV27 | CASREHGTDTQYF
- | - | 14 | TRBV10-1 | CASSESGRNTEAFF
- | - | 14 | TRBV7-9 | CASSLKVPRGEQYF
- | - | 13 | TRBV2 | CASLPGGTGELFF
- | TRBD1 | 15 | TRBV28 | CASSRPGQGSSEQYF
- | TRBD2 | 15 | TRBV7-3 | CASSSQRDWGDEQFF
- | TRBD1 | 15 | TRBV18 | CASSLGQSNNSPLHF
- | - | 16 | TRBV3-1/TRBV3-2 | CASSQKTVSSYNEQFF
- | TRBD2 | 16 | TRBV7-9 | CASSFLAGTGYNEQFF
- | TRBD2 | 15 | TRBV10-3 | CAISEGRELSNEQFF
once | - | 13 | TRBV15 | CATSSSGNQPQHF
- | - | 13 | TRBV10-3 | CAISDPLQETQYF
- | - | 13 | TRBV5-1 | CASSWEGSLEQYF
once | TRBD1 | 13 | TRBV6-5 | CASEDRAHYGYTF
- | - | 13 | TRBV7-8 | CASSLVAWGDYTF
- | TRBD1 | 16 | TRBV19 | CASSRRGQGTNTEAFF
- | - | 13 | TRBV7-8 | CGWRGAGNTEAFF
- | - | 13 | TRBV28 | CASSSSGGHGAFF
- | - | 13 | TRBV6-5 | CASSYPGDGELFF
once | - | 15 | TRBV28 | CASIGRPYSGNTIYF
- | - | 16 | TRBV15 | CATQLSGRLLYNEQFF
- | - | 14 | TRBV7-9 | CASRFAGSSYEQYF
- | - | 15 | TRBV11-2 | CASSLEGAANQPQHF
- | - | 15 | TRBV7-9 | CASSPRVISGNTIYF
- | - | 14 | TRBV19 | CASRKDRNNEKLFF